This T cell receptor (beta chain) originates from a study of PD-1 blockade in classical Hodgkin lymphoma. Assay: immunoSEQ multiplex PCR; the TCRdb copy retains only in-frame clones and omits some. The sample records tens of thousands of clones, just over 90% being singletons. Following autologous stem cell transplantation, relapse occurred in every patient, and exposure to brentuximab vedotin varied. In the case of this clone: Its antigen is undetermined.

Study-wide results and caveats: Baseline diversity in complete responders resembled that of newly diagnosed patients. Compared with healthy donors, newly diagnosed patients reportedly showed lower baseline TCR diversity.

The TCR sequence derives from a human donor with classical Hodgkin lymphoma. The sample here was peripheral blood mononuclear cells (PBMCs), taken at baseline.

The CDR3 nucleotides read TGTGCCAGCAGTGAACCGGGACGGGCGGACGAGCAGTACTTC. It specifies CASSEPGRADEQYF. The chain carries TRBV28 and TRBJ2-7; either TRBD1 or TRBD2 may supply D (5 bases each). V gave up 5 bases and J gave up 5 bases, with 16 bases separating them. The CDR3 consists of 14 residues. Per the germline V gene, CDR1 is MDHEN and CDR2 is SYDVKM.